This T cell receptor beta chain came from a study of control samples from healthy donors and cancer patients. Generated by immunoSEQ multiplex PCR, the TCRdb table keeps only in-frame clones and is missing some. The repertoire consists of roughly 80,000 clones, with roughly 88% occurring once and the leading ten covering approximately 5.1%. Germline V gene lookup returns CDR1 MNHEY and CDR2 SVGAGI. V was shortened by 2 bases and J by 5 bases, with 13 bases between the two germline ends. The CDR3 runs to 16 residues. This clone came up a few times. This chain joins TRBV6-5 and TRBJ1-6; D is uncertain. The receptor was derived from a woman in her fifties or sixties in good health. The specimen sequenced was blood. In DNA, the CDR3 is TGTGCCAGCAGTTACCTGACCCGTGCCGATAATTCACCCCTCCACTTT. Translation: CASSYLTRADNSPLHF.